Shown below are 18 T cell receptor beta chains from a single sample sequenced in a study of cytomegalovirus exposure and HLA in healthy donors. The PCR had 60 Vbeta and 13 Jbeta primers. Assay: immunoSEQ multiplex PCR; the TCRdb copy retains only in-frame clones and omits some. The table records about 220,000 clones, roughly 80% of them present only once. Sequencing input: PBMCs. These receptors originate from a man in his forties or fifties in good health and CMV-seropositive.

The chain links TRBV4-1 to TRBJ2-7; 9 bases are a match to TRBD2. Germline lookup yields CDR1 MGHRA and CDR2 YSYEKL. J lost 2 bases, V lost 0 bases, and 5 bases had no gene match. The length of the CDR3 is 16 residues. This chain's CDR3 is CASSQDLAGATYEQYF. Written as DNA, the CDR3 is TGCGCCAGCAGCCAAGATTTAGCGGGGGCAACCTACGAGCAGTACTTC.

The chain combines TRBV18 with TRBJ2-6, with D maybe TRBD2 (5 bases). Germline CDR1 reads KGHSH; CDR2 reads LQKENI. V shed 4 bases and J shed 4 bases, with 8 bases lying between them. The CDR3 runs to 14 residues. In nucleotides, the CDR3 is TGTGCCAGCTCACTCGAGGGAGGGGCCAACGTCCTGACTTTC. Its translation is CASSLEGGANVLTF.

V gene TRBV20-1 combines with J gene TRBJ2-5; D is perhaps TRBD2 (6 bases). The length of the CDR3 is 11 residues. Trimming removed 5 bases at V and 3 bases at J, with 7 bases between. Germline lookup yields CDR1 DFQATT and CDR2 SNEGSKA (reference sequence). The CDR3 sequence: CSAGTEETQYF. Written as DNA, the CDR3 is TGCAGTGCTGGGACTGAAGAGACCCAGTACTTC.

CDR3 residues: CATSGGERGNQPQHF. The CDR3 nucleotides are TGTGCCACCTCCGGGGGGGAGAGGGGCAATCAGCCCCAGCATTTT. The rearrangement links TRBV15 to TRBJ1-5; D is perhaps TRBD1 (5 bases). The V end was cut by 8 bases, the J end by 2 bases, with 16 bases between. This CDR3 comprises 15 residues. Per germline, CDR1 LNHNV and CDR2 YYDKDF (reference sequence).

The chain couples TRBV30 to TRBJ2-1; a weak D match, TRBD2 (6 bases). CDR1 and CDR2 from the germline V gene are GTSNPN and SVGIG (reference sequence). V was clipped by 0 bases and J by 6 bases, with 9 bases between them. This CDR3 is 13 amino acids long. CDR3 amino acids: CAWSVREFNEQFF. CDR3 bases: TGTGCCTGGAGTGTACGGGAGTTCAATGAGCAGTTCTTC.

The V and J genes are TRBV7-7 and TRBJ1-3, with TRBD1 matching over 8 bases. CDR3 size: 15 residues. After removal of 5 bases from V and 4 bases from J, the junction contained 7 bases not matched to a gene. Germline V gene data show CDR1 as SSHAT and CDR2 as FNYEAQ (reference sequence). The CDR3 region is CASSTGTGVGNTIYF. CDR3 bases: TGTGCCAGCAGCACCGGGACAGGCGTCGGAAACACCATATATTTT.

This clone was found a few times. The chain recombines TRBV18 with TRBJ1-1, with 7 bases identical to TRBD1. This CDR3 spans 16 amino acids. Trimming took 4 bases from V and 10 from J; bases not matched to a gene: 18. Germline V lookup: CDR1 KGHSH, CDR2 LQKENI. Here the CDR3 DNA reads TGTGCCAGCTCACTTAACTGGGACAGCTTCCCACAGGGAGCTTTCTTT. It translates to CASSLNWDSFPQGAFF.

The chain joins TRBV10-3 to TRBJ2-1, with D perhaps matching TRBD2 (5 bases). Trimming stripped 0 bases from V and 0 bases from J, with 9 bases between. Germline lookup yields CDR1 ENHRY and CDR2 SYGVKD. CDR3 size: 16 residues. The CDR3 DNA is TGTGCCATCAGTGAGTCGACTCGGGGCTCCTACAATGAGCAGTTCTTC. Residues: CAISESTRGSYNEQFF.

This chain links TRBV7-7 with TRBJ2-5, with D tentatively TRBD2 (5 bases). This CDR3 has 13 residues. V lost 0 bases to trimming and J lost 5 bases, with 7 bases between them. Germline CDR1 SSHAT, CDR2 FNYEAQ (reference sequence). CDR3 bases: TGTGCCAGCAGCTTAGCGGGAGCGGAGACCCAGTACTTC. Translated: CASSLAGAETQYF.

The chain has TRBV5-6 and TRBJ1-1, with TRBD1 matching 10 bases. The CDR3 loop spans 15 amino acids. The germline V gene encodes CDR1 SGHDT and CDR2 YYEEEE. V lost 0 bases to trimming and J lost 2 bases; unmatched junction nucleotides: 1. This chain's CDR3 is CASSLGDRGNTEAFF. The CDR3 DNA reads TGTGCCAGCAGCTTGGGGGACAGGGGCAACACTGAAGCTTTCTTT.

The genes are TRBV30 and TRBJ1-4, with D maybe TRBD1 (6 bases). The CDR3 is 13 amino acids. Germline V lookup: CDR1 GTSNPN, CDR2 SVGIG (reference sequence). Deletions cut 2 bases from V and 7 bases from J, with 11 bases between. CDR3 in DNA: TGTGCCTGGAGTTGGGGGGGCGGTGAAAAACTGTTTTTT. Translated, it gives CAWSWGGGEKLFF.

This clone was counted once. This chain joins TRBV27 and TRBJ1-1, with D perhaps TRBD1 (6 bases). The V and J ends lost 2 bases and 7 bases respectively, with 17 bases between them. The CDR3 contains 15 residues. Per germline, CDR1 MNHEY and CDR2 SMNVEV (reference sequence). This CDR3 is CASSLTPTGIGEAFF. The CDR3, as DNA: TGTGCCAGCAGTTTAACGCCTACAGGGATCGGTGAAGCTTTCTTT.

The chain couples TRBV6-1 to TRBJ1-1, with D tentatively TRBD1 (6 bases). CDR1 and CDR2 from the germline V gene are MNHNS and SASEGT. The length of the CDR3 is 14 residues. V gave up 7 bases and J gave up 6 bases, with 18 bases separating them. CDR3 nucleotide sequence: TGTGCCAGCAAAAAATTTAATGAGGGGGCTGAAGCTTTCTTT. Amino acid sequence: CASKKFNEGAEAFF.

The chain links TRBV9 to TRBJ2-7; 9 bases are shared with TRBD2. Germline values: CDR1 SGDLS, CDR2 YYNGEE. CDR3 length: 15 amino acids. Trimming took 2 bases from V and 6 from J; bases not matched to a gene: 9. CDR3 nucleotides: TGTGCCAGCAGCGTGGGTAGCGGGGGTGGAGGCGAGCAGTACTTC. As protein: CASSVGSGGGGEQYF.

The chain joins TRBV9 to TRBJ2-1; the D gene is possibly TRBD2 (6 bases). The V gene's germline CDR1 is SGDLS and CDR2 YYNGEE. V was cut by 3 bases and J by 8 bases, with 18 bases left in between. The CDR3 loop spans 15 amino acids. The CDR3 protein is CASSGRDSSSYEQFF. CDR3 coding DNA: TGTGCCAGCAGCGGAAGGGACTCCTCCTCCTATGAGCAGTTCTTC.

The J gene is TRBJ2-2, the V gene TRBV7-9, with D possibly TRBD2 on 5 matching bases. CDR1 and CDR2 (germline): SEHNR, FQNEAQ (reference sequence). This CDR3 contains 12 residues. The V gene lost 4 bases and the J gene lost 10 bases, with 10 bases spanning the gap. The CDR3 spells CASSSRTVELFF. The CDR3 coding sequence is TGTGCCAGCAGCTCGAGGACTGTGGAGCTGTTTTTT. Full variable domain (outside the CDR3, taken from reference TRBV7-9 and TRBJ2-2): DTGVSQNPRHKITKRGQNVTFRCDPISEHNRLYWYRQTLGQGPEFLTYFQNEAQLEKSRLLSDRFSAERPKGSFSTLEIQRTEQGDSAMYLCASSSRTVELFFGEGSRLTVL.

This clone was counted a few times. The CDR3 DNA reads as TGTGCCAGCTCATCGGACGTAGGGGATGAGCAGTTCTTC. Its protein is CASSSDVGDEQFF. The rearrangement joins TRBV18 to TRBJ2-1; a possible D gene is TRBD1 (5 bases). V was cut by 5 bases and J by 8 bases, with 13 bases left in between. CDR3 length: 13 amino acids. CDR1 KGHSH and CDR2 LQKENI come from the germline V gene.

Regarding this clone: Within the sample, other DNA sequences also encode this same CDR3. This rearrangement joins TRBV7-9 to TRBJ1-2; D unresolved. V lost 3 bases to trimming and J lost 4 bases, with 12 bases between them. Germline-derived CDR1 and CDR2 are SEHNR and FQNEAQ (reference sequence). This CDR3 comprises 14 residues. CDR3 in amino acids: CASSLSGEGYGYTF. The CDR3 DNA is TGTGCCAGCAGCTTGTCTGGGGAGGGCTATGGCTACACCTTC.